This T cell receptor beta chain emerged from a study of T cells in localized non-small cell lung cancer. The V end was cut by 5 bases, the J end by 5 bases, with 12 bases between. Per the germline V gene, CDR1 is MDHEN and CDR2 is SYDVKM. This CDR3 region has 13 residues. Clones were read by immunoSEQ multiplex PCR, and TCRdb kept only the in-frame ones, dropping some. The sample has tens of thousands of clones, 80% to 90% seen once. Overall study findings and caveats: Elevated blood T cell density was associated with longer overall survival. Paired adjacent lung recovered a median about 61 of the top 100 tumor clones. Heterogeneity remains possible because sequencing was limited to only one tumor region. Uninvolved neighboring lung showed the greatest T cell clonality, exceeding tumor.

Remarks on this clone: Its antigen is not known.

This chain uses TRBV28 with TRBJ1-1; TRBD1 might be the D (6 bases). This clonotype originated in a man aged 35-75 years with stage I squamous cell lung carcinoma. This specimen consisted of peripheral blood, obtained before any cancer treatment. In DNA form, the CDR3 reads TGTGCCAGCAGTGTCGAAAGGGGGACTGAAGCTTTCTTT. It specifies CASSVERGTEAFF.